Sequencing of this T cell receptor (beta chain) was carried out in a study of T cell responses to AZD1222 COVID-19 vaccine. Overall study: Analyses pooled second doses at about 4 or about 12 weeks. Findings of the study overall: Mapped onto spike, vaccine-associated CD4 TCRs spanned it and were dominant at 160-218 and 743-854. White British ancestry dominated among donors, who included more females, and clonal diversity was possibly underestimated. Only a handful of AZD1222 recipients, roughly 6 in all, had baseline seropositivity.

To note about this clone: Its matching antigen is unknown.

Profiled with immunoSEQ multiplex PCR; TCRdb holds only in-frame clones, not every one. This sample has 100,000 to 150,000 clones, with about nine tenths found just once. This CDR3 region has 15 residues. The ends were cut back, 2 bases at V and 7 bases at J, with 15 bases in the middle. Germline V gene lookup returns CDR1 LNHNV and CDR2 YYDKDF (reference sequence). This sample comprised peripheral blood, obtained on day 0 of AZD1222 vaccination. This TCR derives from an adult in good health. V gene TRBV15 combines with J gene TRBJ2-4; D may be TRBD1 (6 bases). The DNA for the CDR3 is TGTGCCACCAGCAGATACGACAGGCCAGGGAACATTCAGTACTTC. Amino acids: CATSRYDRPGNIQYF.